These T cell receptor beta chains were read from a single sample in a study of shared clonotypes between healthy human individuals. Clones were sequenced by immunoSEQ multiplex PCR, and TCRdb holds only the in-frame ones, with some missing. The sample shows millions of clones, more than 90% of them seen only once. Source material: naive CD4+ T cells sorted from blood. These receptors all stem from a man younger than 30 in good health. Each CDR3 is given with its conserved first and last residue. The D gene is left open where the match is weak. Expanded clones are given a class, and other clones once, few, many or no size at all.

v_call	clone_size	d_call	j_call	cdr3_aa	cdr3_nt
TRBV14	.	TRBD2	TRBJ2-5	CASSVQRGAQETQYF	TGTGCCAGCAGCGTCCAGCGGGGAGCTCAAGAGACCCAGTACTTC
TRBV19	.	TRBD2	TRBJ2-2	CASRTTSGETTGELFF	TGTGCCAGTAGGACAACTAGCGGGGAGACCACCGGGGAGCTGTTTTTT
TRBV5-1	.	.	TRBJ2-2	CASSLVAGDPTGELFF	TGCGCCAGCAGCTTGGTAGCCGGTGATCCCACCGGGGAGCTGTTTTTT
TRBV2	.	.	TRBJ1-5	CASNLVAGNSNQPQHF	TGTGCCAGCAACCTAGTGGCAGGGAATAGCAATCAGCCCCAGCATTTT
TRBV19	few	.	TRBJ1-5	CASTRGGQGQPQHF	TGTGCCAGTACTAGGGGGGGGCAGGGTCAGCCCCAGCATTTT
TRBV4-1	.	.	TRBJ2-7	CASSHPGVRDYEQYF	TGCGCCAGCAGCCATCCAGGGGTTCGGGACTACGAGCAGTACTTC
TRBV27	.	.	TRBJ2-1	CASSPPPYNEQFF	TGTGCCAGCAGTCCACCCCCCTACAATGAGCAGTTCTTC
TRBV5-4	.	TRBD2	TRBJ2-1	CASSLQAGGPNEQFF	TGTGCCAGCAGCTTACAAGCGGGAGGGCCCAATGAGCAGTTCTTC
TRBV19	.	.	TRBJ1-1	CASSILTDRGTEAFF	TGTGCCAGTAGTATACTGACGGATAGAGGGACTGAAGCTTTCTTT
TRBV2	.	.	TRBJ2-7	CASSRTQNYEQYF	TGTGCCAGCAGTCGGACACAGAACTACGAGCAGTACTTC
TRBV10-3	.	TRBD1	TRBJ1-2	CAISEPSGTGGRGGYTF	TGTGCCATCAGTGAGCCCTCCGGGACAGGGGGTCGAGGAGGCTACACCTTC
TRBV6-5	.	.	TRBJ1-6	CASCKLGRMNSPLHF	TGTGCCAGCTGTAAGTTAGGCAGGATGAATTCACCCCTCCACTTT
TRBV27	.	TRBD1	TRBJ2-7	CASSRIPGQGPYEQYF	TGTGCCAGCAGTAGGATCCCGGGACAGGGGCCTTACGAGCAGTACTTC
TRBV19	.	TRBD1	TRBJ2-2	CASRGSTGGGTGELFF	TGTGCCAGTCGGGGCTCGACAGGGGGAGGGACCGGGGAGCTGTTTTTT
TRBV5-4	.	TRBD1	TRBJ1-4	CASSPAGGTNEKLFF	TGTGCCAGCAGCCCGGCAGGGGGTACTAATGAAAAACTGTTTTTT
TRBV5-1	.	TRBD2	TRBJ2-5	CASSLAPSGGARETQYF	TGCGCCAGCAGCTTGGCCCCTAGCGGGGGGGCGAGAGAGACCCAGTACTTC
TRBV6-5	once	.	TRBJ1-4	CASSYSVRESNEKLFF	TGTGCCAGCAGTTACTCGGTCAGGGAGTCTAATGAAAAACTGTTTTTT
TRBV7-2	.	.	TRBJ2-3	CASSQEGPWRPSTDTQYF	TGTGCCAGCAGCCAAGAGGGCCCGTGGCGGCCTAGCACAGATACGCAGTATTTT
TRBV6-6	.	TRBD2	TRBJ2-1	CASSYTGLAGYNEQFF	TGTGCCAGCAGTTACACGGGACTAGCGGGCTACAATGAGCAGTTCTTC
TRBV7-3	.	TRBD2	TRBJ2-5	CASSLTLGGGAETQYF	TGTGCCAGCAGCCTCACTTTAGGCGGGGGGGCAGAGACCCAGTACTTC
TRBV5-1	.	.	TRBJ2-1	CASSLFPFYNEQFF	TGCGCCAGCAGCTTGTTTCCTTTTTACAATGAGCAGTTCTTC
TRBV5-1	once	.	TRBJ1-1	CASSPSGRQGAFTEAFF	TGCGCCAGCAGCCCAAGTGGGCGTCAGGGTGCATTTACTGAAGCTTTCTTT
TRBV7-2	.	.	TRBJ1-5	CASSTGQGGQPQHF	TGTGCCAGCAGTACGGGACAAGGGGGTCAGCCCCAGCATTTT
TRBV27	.	.	TRBJ1-2	CASSFRAAGGYTF	TGTGCCAGCAGTTTCAGGGCGGCGGGGGGCTACACCTTC
TRBV6-6	.	TRBD2	TRBJ2-5	CASDSAGGSETQYF	TGTGCCAGCGATTCGGCGGGGGGCTCGGAGACCCAGTACTTC
TRBV9	.	.	TRBJ1-1	CASSVGGLRTEAFF	TGTGCCAGCAGCGTAGGAGGCTTAAGGACTGAAGCTTTCTTT
TRBV30	.	.	TRBJ1-4	CAWSVPGITGPFNEKLFF	TGTGCCTGGAGTGTACCCGGGATTACGGGGCCTTTTAATGAAAAACTGTTTTTT
TRBV27	.	.	TRBJ2-3	CASSQRDTQTDTQYF	TGTGCCAGCAGTCAGCGGGACACCCAAACAGATACGCAGTATTTT
TRBV18	.	.	TRBJ2-7	CASSRGVYEQYF	TGTGCCAGCTCCCGAGGGGTCTACGAGCAGTACTTC